The 4 T cell receptor beta chains below all came from one sample that was sequenced in a study of blood T cell repertoires in COVID-19 (TCRdb year 2020). Library prep was done by the immunoSEQ multiplex PCR assay. Imported from immuneACCESS, the table was reduced by TCRdb to in-frame sequences with V and J called. These copies leave out some clones; in studies compared against another copy, an unresolved V gene accounts for under half, and the cause of the remainder is not known. The sample records about 250,000 clones, under 85% of which are singletons. The top ten clones comprise more than 5% of the sample. Material: peripheral blood. The receptors shown here come from a human donor in a cohort sampled during active COVID-19.

J is TRBJ2-7 and V is TRBV29-1; 14 nucleotides line up with TRBD2. Per germline, CDR1 SQVTM and CDR2 ANQGSEA. CDR3 length: 16 residues. V gave up 2 bases and J gave up 5 bases; unmatched junction bases: 8. The chain's CDR3 is CSVELVTSGRVNEQYF. For the CDR3, the DNA is TGCAGCGTTGAATTGGTGACTAGCGGGAGGGTTAACGAGCAGTACTTC.

This chain joins TRBV11-2 and TRBJ2-2; unclear D gene. Trimming removed 1 base at V and 6 bases at J, with 6 bases between. This CDR3 is built from 13 residues. Germline loops: CDR1 SGHAT, CDR2 FQNNGV. As DNA, the CDR3 is TGTGCCAGCAGCTTAGTTTTAGCCGGGGAGCTGTTTTTT. Encoded protein: CASSLVLAGELFF.

This chain connects TRBV5-4 to TRBJ2-1; D possibly corresponds to TRBD1 (6 bases). This CDR3 is built from 14 residues. Per the germline V gene, CDR1 is SGHNT and CDR2 is YYREEE (reference sequence). V lost 7 bases and J 6 bases, leaving 17 bases between the germline ends. The CDR3 nucleotides are TGTGCCAGCCTGGGGCAGGGGAAGGTCAATGAGCAGTTCTTC. It specifies CASLGQGKVNEQFF.

The chain employs TRBV25-1 and TRBJ1-1; a weak D match, TRBD1 (6 bases). The CDR3 totals 14 residues. The ends were cut back, 7 bases at V and 4 bases at J, with 16 bases in the middle. Germline V gives CDR1 MGHDK, CDR2 SYGVNS. The CDR3 DNA reads TGTGCCAGCACCGGGGACCTAGGGGGCACTGAAGCTTTCTTT. Its protein is CASTGDLGGTEAFF.